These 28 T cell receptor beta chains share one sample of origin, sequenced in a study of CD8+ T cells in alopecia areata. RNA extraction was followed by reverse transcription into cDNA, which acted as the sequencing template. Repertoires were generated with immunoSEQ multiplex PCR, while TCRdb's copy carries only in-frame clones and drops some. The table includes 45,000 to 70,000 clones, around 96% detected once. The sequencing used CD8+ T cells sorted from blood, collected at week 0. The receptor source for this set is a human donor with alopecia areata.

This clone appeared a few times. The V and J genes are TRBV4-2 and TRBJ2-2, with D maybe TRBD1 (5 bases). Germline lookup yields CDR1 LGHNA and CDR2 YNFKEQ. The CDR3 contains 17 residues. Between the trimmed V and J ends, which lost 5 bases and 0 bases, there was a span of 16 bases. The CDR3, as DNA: TGTGCCAGCAGCTTGATTACAGGCCGCCCGAACACCGGGGAGCTGTTTTTT. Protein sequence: CASSLITGRPNTGELFF.

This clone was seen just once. CDR3 residues: CASSYGLVSSYNEQFF. The CDR3 DNA reads as TGTGCCAGCAGTTACGGCCTAGTCAGCTCCTACAATGAGCAGTTCTTC. The chain joins TRBV6-5 to TRBJ2-1; D is unresolved. Trimming left V 2 bases short and J 0 bases short, with 11 bases between. Germline CDR1 is MNHEY and CDR2 is SVGAGI. This CDR3 spans 16 amino acids.

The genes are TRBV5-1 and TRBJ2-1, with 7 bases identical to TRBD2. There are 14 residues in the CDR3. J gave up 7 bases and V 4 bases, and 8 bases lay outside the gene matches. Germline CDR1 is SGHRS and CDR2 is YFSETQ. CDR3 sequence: CASSPTRAGNEQFF. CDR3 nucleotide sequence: TGCGCCAGCAGCCCGACCCGAGCGGGGAATGAGCAGTTCTTC.

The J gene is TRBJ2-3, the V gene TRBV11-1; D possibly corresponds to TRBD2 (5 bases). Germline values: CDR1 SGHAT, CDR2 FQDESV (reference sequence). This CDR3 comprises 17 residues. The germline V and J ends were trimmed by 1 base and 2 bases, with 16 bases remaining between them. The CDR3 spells CASSLGVALGTTDTQYF. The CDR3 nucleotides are TGTGCCAGCAGCTTAGGGGTGGCACTAGGAACCACAGATACGCAGTATTTT. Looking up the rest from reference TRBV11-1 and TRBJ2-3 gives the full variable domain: EAEVAQSPRYKITEKSQAVAFWCDPISGHATLYWYRQILGQGPELLVQFQDESVVDDSQLPKDRFSAERLKGVDSTLKIQPAELGDSAMYLCASSLGVALGTTDTQYFGPGTRLTVL.

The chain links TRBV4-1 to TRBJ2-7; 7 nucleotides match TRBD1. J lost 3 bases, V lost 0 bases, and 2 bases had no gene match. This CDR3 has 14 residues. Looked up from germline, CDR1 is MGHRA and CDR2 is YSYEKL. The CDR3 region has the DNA TGCGCCAGCAGCCAAGATCGGACAGGCTACGAGCAGTACTTC. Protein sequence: CASSQDRTGYEQYF.

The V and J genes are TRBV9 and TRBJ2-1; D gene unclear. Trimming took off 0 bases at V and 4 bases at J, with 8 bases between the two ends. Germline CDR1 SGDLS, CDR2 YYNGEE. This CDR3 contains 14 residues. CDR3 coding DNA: TGTGCCAGCAGCGTAGTCGAGTTATACAATGAGCAGTTCTTC. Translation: CASSVVELYNEQFF.

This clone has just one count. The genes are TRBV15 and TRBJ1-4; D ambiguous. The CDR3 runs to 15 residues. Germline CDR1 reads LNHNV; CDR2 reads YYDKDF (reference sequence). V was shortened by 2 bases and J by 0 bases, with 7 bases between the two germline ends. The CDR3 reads CATSRTGATNEKLFF. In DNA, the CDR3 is TGTGCCACCAGCAGAACGGGAGCAACTAATGAAAAACTGTTTTTT.

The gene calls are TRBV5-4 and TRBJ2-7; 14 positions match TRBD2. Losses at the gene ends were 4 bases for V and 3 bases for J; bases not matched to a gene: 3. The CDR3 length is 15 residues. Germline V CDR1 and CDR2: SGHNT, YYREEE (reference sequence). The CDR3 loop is CASSTGTSGSYEQYF. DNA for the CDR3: TGTGCCAGCAGCACGGGGACTAGCGGGAGCTACGAGCAGTACTTC.

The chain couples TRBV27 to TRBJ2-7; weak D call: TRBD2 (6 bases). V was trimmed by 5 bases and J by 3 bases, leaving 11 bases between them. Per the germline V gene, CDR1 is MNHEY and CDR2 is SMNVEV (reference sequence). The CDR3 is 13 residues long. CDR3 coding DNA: TGTGCCAGCAGTCCGGCGGGAATCTACGAGCAGTACTTC. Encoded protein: CASSPAGIYEQYF.

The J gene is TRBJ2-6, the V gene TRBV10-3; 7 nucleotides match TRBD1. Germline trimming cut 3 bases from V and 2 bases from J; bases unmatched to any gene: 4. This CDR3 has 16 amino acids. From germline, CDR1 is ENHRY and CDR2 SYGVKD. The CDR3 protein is CAISDPDRAGANVLTF. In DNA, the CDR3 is TGTGCCATCAGTGACCCAGACAGGGCTGGGGCCAACGTCCTGACTTTC.

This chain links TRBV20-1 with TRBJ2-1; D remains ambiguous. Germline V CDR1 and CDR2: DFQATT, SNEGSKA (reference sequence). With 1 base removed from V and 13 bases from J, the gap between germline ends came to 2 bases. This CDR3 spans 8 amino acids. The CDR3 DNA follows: TGCAGTGCTAGAGTTCAGTTCTTC. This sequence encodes CSARVQFF.

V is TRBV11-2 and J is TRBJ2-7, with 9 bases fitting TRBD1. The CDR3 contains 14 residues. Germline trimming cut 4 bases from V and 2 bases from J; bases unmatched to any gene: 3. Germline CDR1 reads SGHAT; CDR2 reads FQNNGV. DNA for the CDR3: TGTGCCAGCAGCTATGGGACAGGGACCTACGAGCAGTACTTC. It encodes CASSYGTGTYEQYF.

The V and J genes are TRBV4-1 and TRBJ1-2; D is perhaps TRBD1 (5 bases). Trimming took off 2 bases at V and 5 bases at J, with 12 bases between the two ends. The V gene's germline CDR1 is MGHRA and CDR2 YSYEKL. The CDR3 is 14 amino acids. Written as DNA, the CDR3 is TGCGCCAGCAGCCAAATGGGGGAGGCGTATGGCTACACCTTC. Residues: CASSQMGEAYGYTF.

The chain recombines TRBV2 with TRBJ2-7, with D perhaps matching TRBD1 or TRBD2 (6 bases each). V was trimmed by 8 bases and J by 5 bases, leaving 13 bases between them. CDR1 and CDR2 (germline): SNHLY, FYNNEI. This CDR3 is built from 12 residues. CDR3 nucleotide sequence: TGTGCCAGCTACGGGGGCCCGGACGAGCAGTACTTC. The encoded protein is CASYGGPDEQYF.

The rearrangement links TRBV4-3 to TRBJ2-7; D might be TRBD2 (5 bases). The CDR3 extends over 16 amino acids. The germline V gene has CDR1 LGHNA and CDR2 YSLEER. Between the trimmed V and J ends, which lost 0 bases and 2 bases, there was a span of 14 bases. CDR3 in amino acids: CASSQDLSGGPYEQYF. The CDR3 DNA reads TGCGCCAGCAGCCAAGATTTGTCAGGCGGGCCCTACGAGCAGTACTTC.

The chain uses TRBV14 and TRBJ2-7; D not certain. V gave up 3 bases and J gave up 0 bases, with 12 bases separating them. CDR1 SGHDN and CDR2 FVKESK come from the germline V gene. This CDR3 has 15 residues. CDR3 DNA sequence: TGTGCCAGCAGCCAGGTCCCGGGCTTCTCCTACGAGCAGTACTTC. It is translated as CASSQVPGFSYEQYF.

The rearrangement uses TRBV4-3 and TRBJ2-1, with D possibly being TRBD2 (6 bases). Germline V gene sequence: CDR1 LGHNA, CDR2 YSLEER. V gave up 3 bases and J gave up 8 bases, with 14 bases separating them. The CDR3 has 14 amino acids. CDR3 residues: CASSQGQGGDEQFF. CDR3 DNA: TGCGCCAGCAGCCAGGGCCAGGGCGGGGATGAGCAGTTCTTC.

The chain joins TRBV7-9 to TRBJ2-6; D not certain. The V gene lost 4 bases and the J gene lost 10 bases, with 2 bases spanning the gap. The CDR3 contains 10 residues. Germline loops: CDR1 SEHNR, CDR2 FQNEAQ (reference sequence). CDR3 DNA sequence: TGTGCCAGCAGCTGGAACGTCCTGACTTTC. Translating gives CASSWNVLTF.

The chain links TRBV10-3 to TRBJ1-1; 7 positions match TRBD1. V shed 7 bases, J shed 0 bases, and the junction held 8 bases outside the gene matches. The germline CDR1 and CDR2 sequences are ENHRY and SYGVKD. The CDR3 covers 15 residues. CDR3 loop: CAIKMKGGLNTEAFF. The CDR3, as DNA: TGTGCCATCAAGATGAAAGGGGGCCTGAACACTGAAGCTTTCTTT.

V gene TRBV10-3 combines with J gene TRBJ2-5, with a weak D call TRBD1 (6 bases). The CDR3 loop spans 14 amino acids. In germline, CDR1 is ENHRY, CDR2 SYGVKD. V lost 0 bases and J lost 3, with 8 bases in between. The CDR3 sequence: CAISESNREETQYF. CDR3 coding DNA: TGTGCCATCAGTGAGTCGAACAGGGAAGAGACCCAGTACTTC.

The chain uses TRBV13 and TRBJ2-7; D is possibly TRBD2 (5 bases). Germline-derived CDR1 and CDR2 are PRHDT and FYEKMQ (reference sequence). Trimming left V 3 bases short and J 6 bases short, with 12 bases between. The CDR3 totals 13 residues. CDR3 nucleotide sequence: TGTGCCAGCAGCTTGAGGGTGGCAGGCGAGCAGTACTTC. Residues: CASSLRVAGEQYF.

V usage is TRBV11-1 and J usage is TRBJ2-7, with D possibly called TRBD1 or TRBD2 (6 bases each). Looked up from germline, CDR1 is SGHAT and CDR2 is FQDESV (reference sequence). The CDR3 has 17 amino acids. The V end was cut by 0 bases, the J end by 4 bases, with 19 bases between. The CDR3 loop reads CASSLARGPRVLYEQYF. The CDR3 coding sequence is TGTGCCAGCAGCTTAGCCCGGGGGCCCCGGGTATTGTACGAGCAGTACTTC.

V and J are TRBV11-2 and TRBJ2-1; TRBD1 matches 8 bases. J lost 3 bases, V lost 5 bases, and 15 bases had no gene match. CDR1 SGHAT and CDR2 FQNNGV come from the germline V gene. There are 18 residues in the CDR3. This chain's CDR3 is CASSRRRTAGGFYNEQFF. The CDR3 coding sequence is TGTGCCAGCAGCCGGCGCCGAACGGCAGGGGGCTTCTACAATGAGCAGTTCTTC.

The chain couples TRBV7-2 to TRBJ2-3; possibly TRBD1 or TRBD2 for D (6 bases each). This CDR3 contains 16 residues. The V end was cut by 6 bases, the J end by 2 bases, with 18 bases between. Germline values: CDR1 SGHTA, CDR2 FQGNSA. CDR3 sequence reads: CASRWLGGSPTDTQYF. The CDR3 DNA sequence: TGTGCCAGCAGGTGGTTGGGGGGCAGCCCCACAGATACGCAGTATTTT.

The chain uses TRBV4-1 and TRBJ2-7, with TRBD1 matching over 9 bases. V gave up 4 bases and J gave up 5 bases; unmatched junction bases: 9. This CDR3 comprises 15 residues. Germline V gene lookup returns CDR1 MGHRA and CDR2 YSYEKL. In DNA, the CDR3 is TGCGCCAGCAGCCCAGGGGACAGGGAGATTCACGAGCAGTACTTC. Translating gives CASSPGDREIHEQYF.

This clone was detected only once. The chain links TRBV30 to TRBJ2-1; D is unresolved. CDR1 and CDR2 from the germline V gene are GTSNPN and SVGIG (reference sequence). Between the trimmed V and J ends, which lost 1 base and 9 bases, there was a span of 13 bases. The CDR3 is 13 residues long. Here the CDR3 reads CAWSGGLHSEQFF. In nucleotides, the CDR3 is TGTGCCTGGAGTGGTGGGCTCCACAGTGAGCAGTTCTTC. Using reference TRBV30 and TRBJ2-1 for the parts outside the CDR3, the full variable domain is SQTIHQWPATLVQPVGSPLSLECTVEGTSNPNLYWYRQAAGRGLQLLFYSVGIGQISSEVPQNLSASRPQDRQFILSSKKLLLSDSGFYLCAWSGGLHSEQFFGPGTRLTVL.

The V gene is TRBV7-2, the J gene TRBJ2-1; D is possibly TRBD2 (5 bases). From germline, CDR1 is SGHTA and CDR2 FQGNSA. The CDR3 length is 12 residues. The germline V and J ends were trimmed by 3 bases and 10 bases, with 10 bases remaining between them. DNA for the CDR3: TGTGCCAGCAGCTTTGGACTGTCCGAGCAGTTCTTC. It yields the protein CASSFGLSEQFF.

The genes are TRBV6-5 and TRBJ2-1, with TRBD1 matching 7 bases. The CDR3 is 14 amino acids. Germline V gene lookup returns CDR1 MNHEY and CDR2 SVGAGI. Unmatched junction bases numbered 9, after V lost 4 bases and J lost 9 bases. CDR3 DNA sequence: TGTGCCAGCAGTTTGACAGGGTCACATGGTGAGCAGTTCTTC. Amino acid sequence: CASSLTGSHGEQFF.